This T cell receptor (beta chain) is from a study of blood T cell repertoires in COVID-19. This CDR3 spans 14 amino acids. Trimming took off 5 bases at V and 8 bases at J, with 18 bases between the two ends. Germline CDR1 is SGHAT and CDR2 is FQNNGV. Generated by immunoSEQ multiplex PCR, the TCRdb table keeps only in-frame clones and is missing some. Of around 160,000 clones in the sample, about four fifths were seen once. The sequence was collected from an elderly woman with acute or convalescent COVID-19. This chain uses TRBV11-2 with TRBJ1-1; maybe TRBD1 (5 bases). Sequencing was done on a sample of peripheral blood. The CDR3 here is CASSPRTGWGEAFF. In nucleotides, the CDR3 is TGTGCCAGCAGCCCCCGAACCGGGTGGGGCGAAGCTTTCTTT. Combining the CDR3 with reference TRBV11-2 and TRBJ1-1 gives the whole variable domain EAGVAQSPRYKIIEKRQSVAFWCNPISGHATLYWYQQILGQGPKLLIQFQNNGVVDDSQLPKDRFSAERLKGVDSTLKIQPAKLEDSAVYLCASSPRTGWGEAFFGQGTRLTVV.